One and the same sample provided the 31 T cell receptor beta chains below, sequenced in a study of vaccination effects on CD4 cells after COVID-19. Antigens for these TCRs are unknown. Within the ViraFEST assay, antigen-specific CD4+ T cells underwent expansion with viral peptide pools prior to sequencing. Subsequent to roughly 9 days of culture, CD4+ T cells were isolated. Sequenced by immunoSEQ multiplex PCR; TCRdb stores in-frame clones only, minus some. The repertoire has approximately 54,000 clones, 75% to 90% of them found once; the top ten carry approximately 2.4%. The starting material was CD4+ T cells from PBMCs cultured with HCoV-229E spike peptides, obtained before COVID-19 vaccination. These TCRs come from a human donor who received a COVID-19 vaccine.

The rearrangement uses TRBV4-1 and TRBJ2-1, with 8 positions matching TRBD1. This CDR3 contains 18 residues. V lost 9 bases to trimming and J lost 8 bases; unmatched junction nucleotides: 24. Germline V CDR1 and CDR2: MGHRA, YSYEKL. CDR3 protein: CASLGRPTGVTLVDEQFF. Written as DNA, the CDR3 is TGCGCCAGTCTGGGCCGGCCGACAGGGGTAACCCTAGTTGATGAGCAGTTCTTC.

The V call is TRBV4-3, the J call TRBJ1-2, with 8 bases fitting TRBD1. CDR1 is LGHNA and CDR2 is YSLEER in the germline V gene. The CDR3 consists of 16 residues. J lost 8 bases, V lost 0 bases, and 11 bases had no gene match. The DNA for the CDR3 is TGCGCCAGCAGCCAAGATGCAACAGGGGGTCAGTGGGGCTACACCTTC. This sequence encodes CASSQDATGGQWGYTF.

The chain uses TRBV18 and TRBJ1-1; possibly TRBD1 for D (5 bases). Germline values: CDR1 KGHSH, CDR2 LQKENI. Trimming stripped 5 bases from V and 5 bases from J, with 15 bases between. CDR3 length equals 14 residues. The DNA for the CDR3 is TGTGCCAGCTCATCCGGGACCGCGGCAACTGAAGCTTTCTTT. Translated, it gives CASSSGTAATEAFF.

This clone has only a few counts. J is TRBJ1-6 and V is TRBV7-9; the D gene is possibly TRBD1 (5 bases). The V end lost 3 bases, the J end lost 4 bases, and 7 bases lay between the germline ends. The V gene's germline CDR1 is SEHNR and CDR2 FQNEAQ (reference sequence). This CDR3 contains 14 residues. The CDR3 nucleotides are TGTGCCAGCAGCTTGGACACTTATAATTCACCCCTCCACTTT. It codes for CASSLDTYNSPLHF.

This clone came up a few times. The chain employs TRBV2 and TRBJ2-1; weak D call: TRBD2 (5 bases). The germline gives CDR1 SNHLY, CDR2 FYNNEI. The CDR3 is made up of 14 amino acids. V lost 5 bases and J 2 bases, leaving 10 bases between the germline ends. The CDR3 nucleotides read TGTGCCAGCAGTCCCGGGGTCGCCTACAATGAGCAGTTCTTC. Protein: CASSPGVAYNEQFF.

In DNA form, the CDR3 reads TGTGCCAGCAGAGCAGCAGGGGGTCGGAACACCATATATTTT. Its translation: CASRAAGGRNTIYF. This chain joins TRBV7-9 and TRBJ1-3; 7 nucleotides agree with TRBD1. The germline V gene encodes CDR1 SEHNR and CDR2 FQNEAQ (reference sequence). There are 14 residues in the CDR3. V dropped 6 bases and J dropped 7; count of bases not matched to a gene: 9.

The rearrangement uses TRBV19 and TRBJ2-5; tentatively, D is TRBD1 (5 bases). Per germline, CDR1 LNHDA and CDR2 SQIVND (reference sequence). The CDR3 spans 13 residues. The V gene lost 7 bases and the J gene lost 5 bases, with 14 bases spanning the gap. In DNA form, the CDR3 reads TGTGCCAGTAAGGGGTTTGGGCGGGAGACCCAGTACTTC. Residues: CASKGFGRETQYF.

The J gene is TRBJ1-1, the V gene TRBV2; tentatively, D is TRBD1 (5 bases). V lost 7 bases to trimming and J lost 1 base, with 10 bases between them. This CDR3 region has 13 residues. Germline V lookup: CDR1 SNHLY, CDR2 FYNNEI. The CDR3 sequence is CASNVDRNTEAFF. CDR3 sequence (DNA): TGTGCCAGCAATGTAGACAGGAACACTGAAGCTTTCTTT. Supplemented by reference TRBV2 and TRBJ1-1, the full variable domain reads EPEVTQTPSHQVTQMGQEVILRCVPISNHLYFYWYRQILGQKVEFLVSFYNNEISEKSEIFDDQFSVERPDGSNFTLKIRSTKLEDSAMYFCASNVDRNTEAFFGQGTRLTVV.

The chain combines TRBV10-1 with TRBJ1-5; D remains unclear. V gave up 6 bases and J gave up 4 bases, with 10 bases separating them. The germline gives CDR1 WNHNN, CDR2 SYGVQD (reference sequence). This CDR3 spans 13 amino acids. CDR3 sequence: CASSSGRNQPQHF. The CDR3 DNA sequence: TGCGCCAGCAGCTCGGGCAGAAATCAGCCCCAGCATTTT.

The rearrangement links TRBV9 to TRBJ1-3, with D possibly TRBD1 on 6 matching bases. The V and J ends lost 4 bases and 0 bases respectively, with 23 bases between them. The CDR3 runs 19 residues. Looked up from germline, CDR1 is SGDLS and CDR2 is YYNGEE. The CDR3 loop reads CASSSSWRGTENSGNTIYF. In DNA, the CDR3 is TGTGCCAGCAGCAGCTCCTGGAGGGGGACGGAAAACTCTGGAAACACCATATATTTT.

The CDR3 loop reads CAPPDSGNQPQHF. The CDR3 nucleotides are TGCGCCCCCCCTGACAGTGGTAATCAGCCCCAGCATTTT. The rearrangement links TRBV10-2 to TRBJ1-5; weak D call: TRBD1 (5 bases). The CDR3 covers 13 residues. The germline V and J ends were trimmed by 11 bases and 4 bases, with 15 bases remaining between them. From germline, CDR1 is WSHSY and CDR2 SAAADI.

The V call is TRBV20-1, the J call TRBJ2-2; 9 bases map to TRBD1. In germline, CDR1 is DFQATT, CDR2 SNEGSKA (reference sequence). The J segment lost 5 bases and the V segment lost 3 bases, leaving 7 bases of the junction unmatched. The CDR3 covers 15 residues. This CDR3 is CSASWPGTGTGELFF. The CDR3 DNA sequence: TGCAGTGCTAGTTGGCCCGGGACAGGGACCGGGGAGCTGTTTTTT.

V and J are TRBV7-9 and TRBJ2-6, with D perhaps matching TRBD2 (7 bases). CDR3 length: 17 amino acids. Germline CDR1 and CDR2: SEHNR and FQNEAQ (reference sequence). Trimming stripped 2 bases from V and 2 bases from J, with 13 bases between. The CDR3 DNA reads as TGTGCCAGCAGCTTATGGGGGGGCCGGGCTGGGGCCAACGTCCTGACTTTC. Protein: CASSLWGGRAGANVLTF.

The genes are TRBV28 and TRBJ2-4, with TRBD2 identical over 12 bases. The trim removed 5 bases at V and 0 bases at J, leaving 11 bases unmatched. This CDR3 is built from 19 residues. Germline CDR1 and CDR2: MDHEN and SYDVKM. As DNA, the CDR3 is TGTGCCAGCAGTCCGCCAAGTGGACTAGCGGGACTAGCCAAAAACATTCAGTACTTC. It translates to CASSPPSGLAGLAKNIQYF. The full variable domain, rest sourced from reference TRBV28 and TRBJ2-4, is DVKVTQSSRYLVKRTGEKVFLECVQDMDHENMFWYRQDPGLGLRLIYFSYDVKMKEKGDIPEGYSVSREKKERFSLILESASTNQTSMYLCASSPPSGLAGLAKNIQYFGAGTRLSVL.

This sequence joins TRBV28 and TRBJ2-5; D uncertain. The CDR3 loop spans 13 amino acids. V gave up 5 bases and J gave up 5 bases, with 12 bases separating them. CDR1 MDHEN and CDR2 SYDVKM come from the germline V gene. The CDR3 DNA is TGTGCCAGCAGTCCCTCAGGTCGGGAGACCCAGTACTTC. Its protein is CASSPSGRETQYF.

The chain joins TRBV7-2 to TRBJ1-1; 7 positions match TRBD1. Germline values: CDR1 SGHTA, CDR2 FQGNSA. The junction had 7 bases not matched to a gene; V was cut back by 5 bases and J by 4 bases. The CDR3 has 14 amino acids. CDR3 coding DNA: TGTGCCAGCAGCCCTGACAGGGTCCGCACTGAAGCTTTCTTT. Encoded protein: CASSPDRVRTEAFF.

The chain couples TRBV4-1 to TRBJ1-4, with 8 nucleotides matching TRBD1. CDR3 size: 18 residues. The V and J ends lost 2 bases and 6 bases, in that order; junction bases with no gene match: 14. CDR1 is MGHRA and CDR2 is YSYEKL in the germline V gene. The CDR3 is CASSQPGQGRSFYEKLFF. The DNA for the CDR3 is TGCGCCAGCAGCCAACCTGGACAGGGAAGATCATTCTATGAAAAACTGTTTTTT.

The V gene is TRBV19, the J gene TRBJ2-7; the match to TRBD1 covers 9 bases. Trimming took 2 bases from V and 5 from J; bases not matched to a gene: 1. This CDR3 has 13 residues. From germline, CDR1 is LNHDA and CDR2 SQIVND (reference sequence). The CDR3 coding sequence is TGTGCCAGTAGTATAAGGACAGGGGACGAGCAGTACGTC. Translating gives CASSIRTGDEQYV.

This clone has a single count. This chain uses TRBV2 with TRBJ1-3; D remains unclear. The V gene's germline CDR1 is SNHLY and CDR2 FYNNEI. V was pared by 4 bases and J by 0 bases, with 7 bases between. This CDR3 region has 14 residues. CDR3 protein: CASSGAASGNTIYF. The CDR3, as DNA: TGTGCCAGCAGTGGGGCCGCCTCTGGAAACACCATATATTTT.

The V and J genes are TRBV15 and TRBJ1-4, with TRBD1 identical over 7 bases. CDR1 LNHNV and CDR2 YYDKDF come from the germline V gene (reference sequence). J gave up 8 bases and V 6 bases, and 9 bases lay outside the gene matches. There are 14 residues in the CDR3. The CDR3 loop reads CATREPDRDEKLFF. CDR3 coding DNA: TGTGCCACCAGGGAGCCTGACAGGGACGAAAAACTGTTTTTT. The full variable domain, rest sourced from reference TRBV15 and TRBJ1-4, is DAMVIQNPRYQVTQFGKPVTLSCSQTLNHNVMYWYQQKSSQAPKLLFHYYDKDFNNEADTPDNFQSRRPNTSFCFLDIRSPGLGDTAMYLCATREPDRDEKLFFGSGTQLSVL.

The J gene is TRBJ2-3, the V gene TRBV6-4, with 11 positions matching TRBD1. CDR3 length: 14 amino acids. Germline V lookup: CDR1 MRHNA, CDR2 SNTAGT. V trimming: 4 bases; J trimming: 4 bases; junction bases outside the gene matches: 1. The CDR3, as DNA: TGTGCCAGCAGTGGGACAGGGGGCGCAGATACGCAGTATTTT. Its protein is CASSGTGGADTQYF.

This chain links TRBV20-1 with TRBJ1-5, with TRBD1 matching 9 bases. The CDR3 totals 17 residues. J lost 7 bases, V lost 3 bases, and 16 bases had no gene match. CDR1 is DFQATT, CDR2 SNEGSKA, per germline (reference sequence). Here the CDR3 reads CSASSGTGNPTVQPQHF. The CDR3 DNA follows: TGCAGTGCTAGTTCCGGGACAGGGAACCCGACGGTGCAGCCCCAGCATTTT.

This chain connects TRBV9 to TRBJ1-3; maybe TRBD1 (6 bases). The CDR3 consists of 16 residues. Trimming cost V 0 bases and J 0 bases, with 10 bases left between them. CDR1 is SGDLS and CDR2 is YYNGEE in the germline V gene. This CDR3 reads CASSVALTGSGNTIYF. CDR3 in DNA: TGTGCCAGCAGCGTAGCTCTGACAGGCTCTGGAAACACCATATATTTT.

This clone was recorded once. V is TRBV29-1 and J is TRBJ1-2; 8 nucleotides agree with TRBD1. With 1 base clipped from V and 6 bases from J, the junction kept 1 base outside the gene matches. The CDR3 is 12 residues long. Germline-derived CDR1 and CDR2 are SQVTM and ANQGSEA. The CDR3 spells CSVEGQGNGYTF. In DNA, the CDR3 is TGCAGCGTTGAAGGACAGGGGAATGGCTACACCTTC.

The rearrangement joins TRBV27 to TRBJ2-7; 7 positions match TRBD1. Germline V gene lookup returns CDR1 MNHEY and CDR2 SMNVEV (reference sequence). CDR3 length equals 14 residues. J was trimmed by 2 bases and V by 5 bases; bases with no gene match: 6. In DNA, the CDR3 is TGTGCCAGCAGTCGGACAGGCGCTACCTACGAGCAGTACGTC. Translated, it gives CASSRTGATYEQYV.

J is TRBJ2-3 and V is TRBV5-1; TRBD1 agrees at 9 bases. The V and J ends lost 4 bases and 2 bases, in that order; junction bases with no gene match: 8. This CDR3 comprises 16 residues. CDR1 and CDR2 (germline): SGHRS, YFSETQ. The chain's CDR3 is CASSPDGTGNTDTQYF. The CDR3 DNA reads TGCGCCAGCAGCCCGGACGGGACAGGGAACACAGATACGCAGTATTTT.

The chain is built from TRBV6-5 and TRBJ2-3; weak D call: TRBD2 (6 bases). CDR3 size: 14 residues. Germline-derived CDR1 and CDR2 are MNHEY and SVGAGI. V was shortened by 7 bases and J by 3 bases, with 14 bases between the two germline ends. The CDR3 sequence is CASKVAEATDTQYF. The DNA of the CDR3 is TGTGCCAGCAAGGTAGCGGAAGCTACAGATACGCAGTATTTT.

The chain uses TRBV6-2 or TRBV6-3 and TRBJ1-1, with D hard to call. Germline V CDR1 and CDR2: MNHEY, SVGEGT. V dropped 2 bases and J dropped 7 bases, with 8 bases sitting between them. The CDR3 extends over 12 amino acids. In DNA, the CDR3 is TGTGCCAGCAGTTACAGGGTGGGTGAAGCTTTCTTT. It encodes CASSYRVGEAFF.

The J gene is TRBJ2-5, the V gene TRBV24-1, with 9 bases lining up with TRBD2. Germline CDR1 and CDR2: KGHDR and SFDVKD. V was pared by 3 bases and J by 6 bases, with 7 bases of the junction left unmatched. The CDR3 totals 15 residues. CDR3 sequence: CATSDGGGALKTQYF. The CDR3 nucleotides read TGTGCCACCAGTGATGGCGGGGGGGCTTTGAAGACCCAGTACTTC.

This chain joins TRBV6-6 and TRBJ2-2; 9 bases are a match to TRBD1. This CDR3 is built from 14 residues. CDR1 MNHNY and CDR2 SVGAGI come from the germline V gene (reference sequence). Trimming removed 9 bases from V and 3 bases from J; junction bases left unmatched: 5. As DNA, the CDR3 is TGTGCCAGTAGACAGGGGGTGGACACCGGGGAGCTGTTTTTT. Translating it yields CASRQGVDTGELFF.

The chain links TRBV19 to TRBJ2-7, with TRBD1 as a possible D gene (6 bases). The length of the CDR3 is 14 residues. The V end was cut by 6 bases, the J end by 4 bases, with 16 bases between. Looked up from germline, CDR1 is LNHDA and CDR2 is SQIVND (reference sequence). CDR3 sequence (DNA): TGTGCCAGTAGCAATCCCGGGACACCTTACGAGCAGTACGTC. It yields the protein CASSNPGTPYEQYV.